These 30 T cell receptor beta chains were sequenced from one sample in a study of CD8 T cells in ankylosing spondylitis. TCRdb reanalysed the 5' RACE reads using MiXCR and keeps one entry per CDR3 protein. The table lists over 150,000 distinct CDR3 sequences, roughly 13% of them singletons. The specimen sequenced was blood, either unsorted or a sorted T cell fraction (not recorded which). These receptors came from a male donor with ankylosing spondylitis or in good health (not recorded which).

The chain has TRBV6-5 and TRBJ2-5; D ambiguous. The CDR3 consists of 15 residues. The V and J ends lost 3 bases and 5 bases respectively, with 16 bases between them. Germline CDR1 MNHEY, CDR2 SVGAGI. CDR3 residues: CASSYDGPPAETQYF. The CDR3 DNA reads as TGTGCCAGCAGTTATGACGGACCCCCAGCGGAGACCCAGTACTTC.

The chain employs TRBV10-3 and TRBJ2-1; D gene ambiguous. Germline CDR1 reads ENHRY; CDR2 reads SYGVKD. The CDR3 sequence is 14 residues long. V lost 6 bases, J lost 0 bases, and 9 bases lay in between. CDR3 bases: TGTGCCATCAGAAACACAAGCTCCTACAATGAGCAGTTCTTC. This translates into CAIRNTSSYNEQFF.

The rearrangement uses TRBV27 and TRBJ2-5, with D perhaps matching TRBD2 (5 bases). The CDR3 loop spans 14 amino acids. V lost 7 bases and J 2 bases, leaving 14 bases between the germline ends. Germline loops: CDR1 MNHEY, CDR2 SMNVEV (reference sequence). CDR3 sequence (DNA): TGTGCCAGCACCCCGGGGATAGGGCAAGAGACCCAGTACTTC. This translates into CASTPGIGQETQYF.

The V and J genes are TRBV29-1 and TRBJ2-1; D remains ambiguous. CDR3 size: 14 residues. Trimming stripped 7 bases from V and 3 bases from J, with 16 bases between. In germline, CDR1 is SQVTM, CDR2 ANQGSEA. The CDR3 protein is CSADAQNLYNEQFF. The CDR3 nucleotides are TGCAGCGCTGACGCCCAGAACCTCTACAATGAGCAGTTCTTC.

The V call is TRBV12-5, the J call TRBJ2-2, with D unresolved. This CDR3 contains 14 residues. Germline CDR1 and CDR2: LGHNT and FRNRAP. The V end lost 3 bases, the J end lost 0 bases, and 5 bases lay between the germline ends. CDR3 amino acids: CASGFGTNTGELFF. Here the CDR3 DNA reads TGTGCTAGTGGTTTTGGGACGAACACCGGGGAGCTGTTTTTT.

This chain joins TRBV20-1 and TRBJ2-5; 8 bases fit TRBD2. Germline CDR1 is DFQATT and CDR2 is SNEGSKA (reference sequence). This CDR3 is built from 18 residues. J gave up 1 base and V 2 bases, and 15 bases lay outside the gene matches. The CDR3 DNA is TGCAGTGCTAGAACCCCGATCCTACTAGCGGAGTTCCAAGAGACCCAGTACTTC. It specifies CSARTPILLAEFQETQYF.

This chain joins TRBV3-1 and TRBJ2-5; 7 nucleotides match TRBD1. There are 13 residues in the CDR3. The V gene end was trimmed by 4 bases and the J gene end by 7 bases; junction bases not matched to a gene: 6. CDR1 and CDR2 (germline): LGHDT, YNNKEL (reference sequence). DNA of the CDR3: TGTGCCAGCAGCCCCCAGGGGGACGGGACCCAGTACTTC. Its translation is CASSPQGDGTQYF.

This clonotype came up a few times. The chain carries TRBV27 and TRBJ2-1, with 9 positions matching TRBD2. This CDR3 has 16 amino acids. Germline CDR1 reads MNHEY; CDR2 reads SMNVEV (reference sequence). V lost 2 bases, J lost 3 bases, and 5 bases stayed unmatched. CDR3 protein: CASSLGAGGLYNEQFF. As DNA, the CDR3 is TGTGCCAGCAGTTTAGGGGCGGGGGGGCTCTACAATGAGCAGTTCTTC.

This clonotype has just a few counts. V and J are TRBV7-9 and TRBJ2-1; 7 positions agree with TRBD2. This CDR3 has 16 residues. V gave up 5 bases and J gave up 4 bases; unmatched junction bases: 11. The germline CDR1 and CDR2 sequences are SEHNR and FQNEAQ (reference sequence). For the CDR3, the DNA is TGTGCCAGCAGCCGGGAAGGCGGGAGTGCTTACAATGAGCAGTTCTTC. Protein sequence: CASSREGGSAYNEQFF.

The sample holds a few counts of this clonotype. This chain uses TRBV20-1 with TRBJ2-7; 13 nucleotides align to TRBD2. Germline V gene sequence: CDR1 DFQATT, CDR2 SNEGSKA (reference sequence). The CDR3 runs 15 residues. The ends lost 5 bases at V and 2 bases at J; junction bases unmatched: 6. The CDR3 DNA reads TGCAGTGCTGGCCCCGGGACTAGCGGGACCTACGAGCAGTACTTC. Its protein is CSAGPGTSGTYEQYF.

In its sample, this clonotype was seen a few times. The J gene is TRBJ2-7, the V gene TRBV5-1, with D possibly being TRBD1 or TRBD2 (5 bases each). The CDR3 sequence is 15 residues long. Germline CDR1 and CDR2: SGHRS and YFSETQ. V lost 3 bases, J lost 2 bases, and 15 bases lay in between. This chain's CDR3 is CASSSLPGATYEQYF. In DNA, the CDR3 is TGCGCCAGCAGCTCGCTGCCCGGGGCAACCTACGAGCAGTACTTC.

The CDR3 DNA reads TGTGCCAGCAGTGATGGGGGGGCTAGCACAGATACGCAGTATTTT. Protein: CASSDGGASTDTQYF. The rearrangement links TRBV2 to TRBJ2-3; possible D gene TRBD2, 7 bases. Trimming pared 3 bases from V and 0 bases from J, leaving 10 bases between. The CDR3 contains 15 residues. The germline V gene encodes CDR1 SNHLY and CDR2 FYNNEI. The whole variable domain, remainder taken from reference TRBV2 and TRBJ2-3, is EPEVTQTPSHQVTQMGQEVILRCVPISNHLYFYWYRQILGQKVEFLVSFYNNEISEKSEIFDDQFSVERPDGSNFTLKIRSTKLEDSAMYFCASSDGGASTDTQYFGPGTRLTVL.

CDR3 DNA: TGTGCCAGCAGCCGCTGGACAGGCGGTAGCGGTAGTAACGAGCAGTACTTC. Translating gives CASSRWTGGSGSNEQYF. This sequence joins TRBV7-9 and TRBJ2-7; D is perhaps TRBD1 (7 bases). V was cut by 5 bases and J by 5 bases, with 25 bases left in between. The CDR3 totals 17 residues. CDR1 SEHNR and CDR2 FQNEAQ come from the germline V gene (reference sequence).

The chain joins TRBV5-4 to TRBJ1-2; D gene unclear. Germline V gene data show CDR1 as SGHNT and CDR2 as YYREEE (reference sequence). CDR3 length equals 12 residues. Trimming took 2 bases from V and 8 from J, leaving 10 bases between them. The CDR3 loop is CASSFLSVGYTF. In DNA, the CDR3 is TGTGCCAGCAGCTTTTTGTCCGTAGGCTACACCTTC.

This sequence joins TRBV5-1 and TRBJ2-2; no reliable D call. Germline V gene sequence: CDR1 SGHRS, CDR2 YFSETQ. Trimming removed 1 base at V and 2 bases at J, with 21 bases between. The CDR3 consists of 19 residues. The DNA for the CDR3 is TGCGCCAGCAGCTTGAGTTGGGCCAGCCATACATTAAACACCGGGGAGCTGTTTTTT. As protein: CASSLSWASHTLNTGELFF.

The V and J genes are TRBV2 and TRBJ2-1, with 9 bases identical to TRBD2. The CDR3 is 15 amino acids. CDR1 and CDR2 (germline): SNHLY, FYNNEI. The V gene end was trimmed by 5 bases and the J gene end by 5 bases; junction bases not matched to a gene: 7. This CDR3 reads CASSSAGLADNEQFF. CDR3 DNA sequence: TGTGCCAGCAGTTCTGCGGGACTAGCCGACAATGAGCAGTTCTTC.

CDR3 DNA sequence: TGCAGTGCTAGAGATAGGCGGCTAGCGGGAGGAAGCACAGATACGCAGTATTTT. It is translated as CSARDRRLAGGSTDTQYF. This rearrangement joins TRBV20-1 to TRBJ2-3; 11 bases align to TRBD2. Germline-derived CDR1 and CDR2 are DFQATT and SNEGSKA (reference sequence). This CDR3 is built from 18 residues. V dropped 0 bases and J dropped 0; count of bases not matched to a gene: 8.

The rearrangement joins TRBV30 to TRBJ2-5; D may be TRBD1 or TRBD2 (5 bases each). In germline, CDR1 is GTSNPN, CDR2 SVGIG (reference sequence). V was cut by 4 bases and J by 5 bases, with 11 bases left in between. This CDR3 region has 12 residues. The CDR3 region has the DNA TGTGCCTGGACGGGACCCGAGGAGACCCAGTACTTC. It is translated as CAWTGPEETQYF.

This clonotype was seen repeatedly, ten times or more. CDR3: CASSFGLAGEYSYNEQFF. CDR3 sequence (DNA): TGTGCCAGCAGCTTCGGACTAGCGGGAGAATACTCCTACAATGAGCAGTTCTTC. The rearrangement links TRBV11-2 to TRBJ2-1, with TRBD2 matching over 13 bases. The CDR3 runs 18 residues. From germline, CDR1 is SGHAT and CDR2 FQNNGV. The junction had 5 bases not matched to a gene; V was cut back by 3 bases and J by 0 bases.

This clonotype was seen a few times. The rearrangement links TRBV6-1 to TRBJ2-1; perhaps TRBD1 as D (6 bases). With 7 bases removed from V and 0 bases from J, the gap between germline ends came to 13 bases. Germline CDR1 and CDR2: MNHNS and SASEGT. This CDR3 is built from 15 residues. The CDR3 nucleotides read TGTGCCAGCACCACAATGGACAGCTCCTACAATGAGCAGTTCTTC. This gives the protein CASTTMDSSYNEQFF.

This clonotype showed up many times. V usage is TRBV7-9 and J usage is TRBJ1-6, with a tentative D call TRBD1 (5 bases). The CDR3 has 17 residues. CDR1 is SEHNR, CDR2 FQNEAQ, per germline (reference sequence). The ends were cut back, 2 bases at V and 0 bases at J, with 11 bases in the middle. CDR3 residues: CASSLIGEGSYNSPLHF. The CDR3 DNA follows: TGTGCCAGCAGCTTAATAGGGGAGGGCTCCTATAATTCACCCCTCCACTTT.

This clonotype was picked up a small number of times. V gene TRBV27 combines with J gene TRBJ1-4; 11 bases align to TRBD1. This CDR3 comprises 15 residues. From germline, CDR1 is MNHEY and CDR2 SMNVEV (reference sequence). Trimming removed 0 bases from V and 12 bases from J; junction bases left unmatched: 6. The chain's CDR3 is CASSLSGTGGEELFF. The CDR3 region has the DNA TGTGCCAGCAGTTTATCGGGGACAGGGGGGGAGGAACTGTTTTTT.

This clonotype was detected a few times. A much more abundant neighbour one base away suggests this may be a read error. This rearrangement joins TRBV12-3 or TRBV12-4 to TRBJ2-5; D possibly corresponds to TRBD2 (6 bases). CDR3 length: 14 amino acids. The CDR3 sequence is CASSSGLFQGTQYF. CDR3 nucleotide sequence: TGTGCCAGCAGTTCGGGACTTTTTCAAGGGACCCAGTACTTC.

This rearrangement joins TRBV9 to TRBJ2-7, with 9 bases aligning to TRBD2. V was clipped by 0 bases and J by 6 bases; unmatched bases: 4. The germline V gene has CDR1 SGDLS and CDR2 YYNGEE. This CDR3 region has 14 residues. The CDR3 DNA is TGTGCCAGCAGCGTAGGTAGCGGGAGTAGCGAGCAGTACTTC. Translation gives CASSVGSGSSEQYF.

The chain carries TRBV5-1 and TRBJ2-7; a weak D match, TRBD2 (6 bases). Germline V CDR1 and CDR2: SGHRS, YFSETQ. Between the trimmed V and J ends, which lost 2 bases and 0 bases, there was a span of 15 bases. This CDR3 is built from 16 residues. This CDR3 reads CASSFGTAFYSYEQYF. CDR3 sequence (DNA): TGCGCCAGCAGCTTTGGGACTGCGTTTTACTCCTACGAGCAGTACTTC.

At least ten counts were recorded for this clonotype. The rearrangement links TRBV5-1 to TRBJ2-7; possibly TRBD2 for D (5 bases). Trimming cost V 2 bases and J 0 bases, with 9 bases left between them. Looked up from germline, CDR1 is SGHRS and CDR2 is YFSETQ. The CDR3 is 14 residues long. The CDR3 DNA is TGCGCCAGCAGCTTCGGCGGGCGCTCCTACGAGCAGTACTTC. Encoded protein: CASSFGGRSYEQYF.

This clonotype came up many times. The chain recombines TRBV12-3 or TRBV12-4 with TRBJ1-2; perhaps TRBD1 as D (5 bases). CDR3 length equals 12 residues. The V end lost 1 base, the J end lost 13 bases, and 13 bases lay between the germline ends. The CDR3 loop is CASSLGLGVATF. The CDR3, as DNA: TGTGCCAGCAGTTTAGGGCTGGGGGTAGCCACCTTC.

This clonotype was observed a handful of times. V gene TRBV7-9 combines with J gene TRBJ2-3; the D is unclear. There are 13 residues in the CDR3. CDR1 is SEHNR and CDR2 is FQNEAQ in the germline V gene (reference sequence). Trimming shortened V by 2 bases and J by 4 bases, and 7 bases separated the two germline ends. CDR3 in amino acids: CASSLKTADTQYF. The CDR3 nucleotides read TGTGCCAGCAGCTTAAAAACGGCAGATACGCAGTATTTT. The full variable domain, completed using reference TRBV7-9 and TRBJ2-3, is DTGVSQNPRHKITKRGQNVTFRCDPISEHNRLYWYRQTLGQGPEFLTYFQNEAQLEKSRLLSDRFSAERPKGSFSTLEIQRTEQGDSAMYLCASSLKTADTQYFGPGTRLTVL.

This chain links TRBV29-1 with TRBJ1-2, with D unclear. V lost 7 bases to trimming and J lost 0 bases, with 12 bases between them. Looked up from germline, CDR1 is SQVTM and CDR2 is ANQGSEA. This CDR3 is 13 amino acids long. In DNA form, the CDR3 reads TGCAGCGCTGAGGACGGACCTAACTATGGCTACACCTTC. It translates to CSAEDGPNYGYTF.

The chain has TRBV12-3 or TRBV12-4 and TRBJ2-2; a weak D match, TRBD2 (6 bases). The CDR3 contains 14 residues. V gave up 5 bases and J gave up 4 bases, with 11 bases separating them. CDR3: CASSLGTPTGELFF. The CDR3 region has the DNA TGTGCCAGCAGTCTCGGGACTCCCACCGGGGAGCTGTTTTTT.